This TCR beta chain was observed in a study of CD8 T cells in ankylosing spondylitis. About this clonotype itself: What it binds is unknown.

General study findings and limits: The clones that were linked to disease were reported to be significantly enriched in matched synovial fluid samples from ankylosing spondylitis patients. Earlier authors reported some of these motif variants in reactive arthritis synovial fluid and blood. The disease-linked clones had a CD8+ phenotype and low blood frequencies. There was a TCR beta motif, made of several highly homologous variants, that appeared characteristic of ankylosing spondylitis blood.

Quantitative 5'-RACE with molecular barcodes was used to make the TCR beta libraries. TCRdb re-called the 5' RACE reads with MiXCR, one entry per CDR3 protein. Altogether 700,000 to 1,000,000 distinct CDR3 sequences are present, roughly 12% being singletons, with the ten largest covering 0.51%. This CDR3 is 16 amino acids long. The V end was cut by 2 bases, the J end by 2 bases, with 13 bases between. Germline V gene data show CDR1 as MNHEY and CDR2 as SVGEGT. The chain joins TRBV6-2 or TRBV6-3 to TRBJ2-1; D perhaps matches TRBD2 (7 bases). This receptor was taken from a male donor with ankylosing spondylitis. The sample was blood, either unsorted or a sorted T cell fraction (not recorded which). The CDR3 nucleotides read TGTGCCAGCAGTTACCGGCGGGGGCAGACCTACAATGAGCAGTTCTTC. This sequence encodes CASSYRRGQTYNEQFF.